Below are 11 T cell receptor beta chains sequenced from a single sample in a study of human T cells and chemical hapten exposure. Time point specified: pre-sensitization, week 0. Sample treatment: therapeutic diphenylcyclopropenone sensitization with weekly scalp DPC. TCRdb independently ran MiXCR on the RACE reads; one entry per CDR3 protein. The sample shows about 92,000 distinct CDR3 sequences, around 10% of them seen only once. Sequencing was performed on whole blood, taken in connection with sensitization to the hapten diphenylcyclopropenone (DPC). The receptors were gathered from a woman aged 40 to 55 with alopecia areata. Some clones in this sample may be carry-over from other donors' samples.

There are many counts of this clonotype. The gene calls are TRBV14 and TRBJ2-4, with D perhaps matching TRBD1 (6 bases). Per the germline V gene, CDR1 is SGHDN and CDR2 is FVKESK. This CDR3 contains 12 residues. Trimming left V 8 bases short and J 9 bases short, with 14 bases between. The CDR3 sequence: CASSLQGSIQYF. The CDR3 nucleotides read TGTGCCAGCTCGCTACAGGGAAGCATTCAGTACTTC. The entire variable domain, with the rest obtained from reference TRBV14 and TRBJ2-4, is as follows: EAGVTQFPSHSVIEKGQTVTLRCDPISGHDNLYWYRRVMGKEIKFLLHFVKESKQDESGMPNNRFLAERTGGTYSTLKVQPAELEDSGVYFCASSLQGSIQYFGAGTRLSVL.

At least ten counts were recorded for this clonotype. The chain employs TRBV5-1 and TRBJ2-1; maybe TRBD2 (5 bases). V was shortened by 2 bases and J by 3 bases, with 6 bases between the two germline ends. Germline-derived CDR1 and CDR2 are SGHRS and YFSETQ. CDR3 length: 13 residues. The CDR3 DNA reads as TGCGCCAGCAGCTTCGGGGACTACAATGAGCAGTTCTTC. Translation gives CASSFGDYNEQFF.

The chain is built from TRBV7-2 and TRBJ2-3; unclear D gene. This CDR3 region has 14 residues. V lost 5 bases to trimming and J lost 2 bases, with 11 bases between them. CDR1 and CDR2 (germline): SGHTA, FQGNSA. The CDR3 spells CASSPASFTDTQYF. CDR3 DNA sequence: TGTGCCAGCAGCCCCGCCAGTTTCACAGATACGCAGTATTTT.

This clonotype has at least ten counts. The V gene is TRBV15, the J gene TRBJ1-3; no firm D call. The CDR3 spans 16 residues. Germline V gene data show CDR1 as LNHNV and CDR2 as YYDKDF (reference sequence). V dropped 4 bases and J dropped 0 bases, with 13 bases sitting between them. For the CDR3, the DNA is TGTGCCACCAGCACCCCACAAGAAGGCTCTGGAAACACCATATATTTT. Translating it yields CATSTPQEGSGNTIYF.

Many counts were recorded for this clonotype. The rearrangement joins TRBV15 to TRBJ1-5, with D possibly matching TRBD1 (5 bases). The germline V and J ends were trimmed by 0 bases and 6 bases, with 9 bases remaining between them. The CDR3 length is 14 residues. Germline V CDR1 and CDR2: LNHNV, YYDKDF (reference sequence). The CDR3 DNA sequence: TGTGCCACCAGCAGAGATGTAGGGGCTCAGCCCCAGCATTTT. Translation: CATSRDVGAQPQHF.

This clonotype has just one count. This chain joins TRBV7-2 and TRBJ2-1; D is unclear. CDR1 and CDR2 (germline): SGHTA, FQGNSA. The CDR3 runs 15 residues. The ends were cut back, 1 base at V and 5 bases at J, with 12 bases in the middle. The CDR3 region is CASSLVRAADNEQFF. DNA for the CDR3: TGTGCCAGCAGCTTAGTAAGGGCCGCTGACAATGAGCAGTTCTTC.

In this sample, this clonotype turned up many times. The CDR3 DNA sequence: TGTGCCTGGGTTACTAGTAATGAGCAGTTCTTC. This codes for CAWVTSNEQFF. The chain combines TRBV30 with TRBJ2-1; a possible D gene is TRBD2 (5 bases). Germline values: CDR1 GTSNPN, CDR2 SVGIG (reference sequence). The CDR3 totals 11 residues. The V end was cut by 5 bases, the J end by 7 bases, with 9 bases between.

This chain uses TRBV10-3 with TRBJ2-7; TRBD1 matches 8 bases. The ends lost 4 bases at V and 4 bases at J; junction bases unmatched: 3. Germline lookup yields CDR1 ENHRY and CDR2 SYGVKD. The CDR3 is made up of 13 amino acids. The CDR3 region is CAISGQGSYEQYF. The CDR3 DNA sequence: TGTGCCATCAGTGGACAGGGGTCGTACGAGCAGTACTTC.

This clonotype was found once. V gene TRBV7-8 combines with J gene TRBJ1-4; possible D gene TRBD1, 5 bases. CDR3 length equals 14 residues. V shed 2 bases and J shed 13 bases, with 17 bases lying between them. Germline assignment: CDR1 SGHVS and CDR2 FQNEAQ. The CDR3 sequence is CASSLRGVDGGLFF. The CDR3 region has the DNA TGTGCCAGCAGCTTAAGGGGCGTTGACGGGGGACTGTTTTTT.

This chain joins TRBV12-3 or TRBV12-4 and TRBJ1-2; D may be TRBD1 (5 bases). The CDR3 spans 14 residues. Trimming cost V 5 bases and J 1 base, with 11 bases left between them. CDR3 sequence: CASSLQDLNYGYTF. In DNA form, the CDR3 reads TGTGCCAGCAGTCTACAGGACCTTAACTATGGCTACACCTTC.

This clonotype was observed a handful of times. The chain couples TRBV7-2 to TRBJ1-5; D gene ambiguous. The germline V gene encodes CDR1 SGHTA and CDR2 FQGNSA. There are 11 residues in the CDR3. The V end lost 6 bases, the J end lost 9 bases, and 9 bases lay between the germline ends. CDR3 protein: CASRGGGPQHF. Here the CDR3 DNA reads TGTGCCAGCAGGGGAGGAGGGCCCCAGCATTTT.